The next 13 T cell receptor beta chains were all read from a single sample in a study of CD8 T cells in Susac syndrome. An amount of RNA that ranged from roughly 0.5 to 1 ug was reverse transcribed with random hexamers. Each CDR3 protein is one row after TCRdb ran MiXCR on the immunoSEQ multiplex PCR reads. The sample shows around 270,000 distinct CDR3 sequences, approximately 91% of them seen only once. The specimen sequenced was CD8+ T cells from PBMCs. The receptors derive from a human donor with multiple sclerosis.

V and J are TRBV15 and TRBJ2-5, with TRBD2 matching over 7 bases. The end of the DNA aligns better with TRBJ2-7, so the J call may be wrong. CDR1 is LNHNV and CDR2 is YYDKDF in the germline V gene (reference sequence). The CDR3 is 13 amino acids. The DNA for the CDR3 is TGTGCCACCAGTGGGGGGGATTCCCACGAGCAGTACTTC. Translated: CATSGGDSHEQYF.

The CDR3 sequence: CASSLEWTSGGAADTQYF. The CDR3 nucleotides read TGTGCCAGCAGCTTAGAGTGGACTAGCGGGGGGGCAGCGGATACGCAGTATTTT. The chain uses TRBV7-2 and TRBJ2-3, with TRBD2 matching 15 bases. This CDR3 spans 18 amino acids. Trimming removed 1 base from V and 6 bases from J; junction bases left unmatched: 8. The germline gives CDR1 SGHTA, CDR2 FQGNSA.

Note on this clonotype: A read error may account for a junction end that differs from germline. V is TRBV5-1 and J is TRBJ1-5, with D unresolved. This CDR3 comprises 13 residues. Germline values: CDR1 SGHRS, CDR2 YFSETQ. The CDR3 DNA follows: TGCGCCAGCAGCAAGGATAGCAGTCAGCCCCAGCATTTT. Translation gives CASSKDSSQPQHF.

The chain carries TRBV12-3 or TRBV12-4 and TRBJ2-5; the match to TRBD2 covers 8 bases. The CDR3 covers 15 residues. The trim removed 5 bases at V and 5 bases at J, leaving 10 bases unmatched. The CDR3 is CASSPTAGGLETQYF. The CDR3 coding sequence is TGTGCCAGCAGTCCCACGGCGGGGGGTTTGGAGACCCAGTACTTC.

This chain uses TRBV14 with TRBJ2-2, with 11 positions matching TRBD2. Germline V lookup: CDR1 SGHDN, CDR2 FVKESK. The CDR3 runs to 17 residues. V lost 0 bases, J lost 9 bases, and 9 bases stayed unmatched. This CDR3 is CASSQDITSGSDRELFF. The CDR3 nucleotides read TGTGCCAGCAGCCAAGATATTACTAGCGGGAGCGATCGGGAGCTGTTTTTT.

The chain employs TRBV27 and TRBJ2-5; TRBD2 might be the D (6 bases). Germline-derived CDR1 and CDR2 are MNHEY and SMNVEV (reference sequence). The CDR3 runs 14 residues. Trimming stripped 2 bases from V and 5 bases from J, with 12 bases between. CDR3 nucleotide sequence: TGTGCCAGCAGTTTAGGAGGAGGGCTTGAGACCCAGTACTTC. Its translation is CASSLGGGLETQYF.

The table lists this clonotype with a few counts. This chain links TRBV24-1 with TRBJ1-2, with D hard to call. Trimming removed 3 bases from V and 2 bases from J, with 9 bases in between. Germline CDR1 reads KGHDR; CDR2 reads SFDVKD. The CDR3 runs 14 residues. This chain's CDR3 is CATSDPDLNYGYTF. DNA of the CDR3: TGTGCCACCAGTGATCCGGACCTAAACTATGGCTACACCTTC.

The chain recombines TRBV2 with TRBJ2-5, with D possibly matching TRBD1 (7 bases). Germline-derived CDR1 and CDR2 are SNHLY and FYNNEI. The CDR3 extends over 14 amino acids. Trimming took off 1 base at V and 3 bases at J, with 9 bases between the two ends. The CDR3 is CASSEGRGEETQYF. In DNA, the CDR3 is TGTGCCAGCAGTGAAGGCAGGGGGGAAGAGACCCAGTACTTC.

The chain is built from TRBV4-3 and TRBJ2-1; 9 bases are shared with TRBD2. Germline V CDR1 and CDR2: LGHNA, YSLEER. With V trimmed by 0 bases and J by 4 bases, 7 bases remained unmatched. The CDR3 is 17 amino acids. The CDR3 DNA reads as TGCGCCAGCAGCCAAGATCGCGGGGGGGGCCCGTACAATGAGCAGTTCTTC. It encodes CASSQDRGGGPYNEQFF.

Comment on this clonotype: This may be a read error: a much more frequent sequence differs by one nucleotide. V and J are TRBV27 and TRBJ2-5, with a tentative D call TRBD1 (6 bases). V lost 5 bases, J lost 2 bases, and 9 bases lay in between. The CDR3 contains 13 residues. The germline V gene has CDR1 MNHEY and CDR2 SMNVEV (reference sequence). The CDR3 sequence: CASSTQGQETQYF. CDR3 nucleotides: TGTGCCAGCAGTACGCAGGGGCAAGAGACCCAGTACTTC.

The chain uses TRBV15 and TRBJ1-5; D not certain. Trimming left V 3 bases short and J 2 bases short, with 8 bases between. The CDR3 is 14 residues long. CDR1 and CDR2 from the germline V gene are LNHNV and YYDKDF (reference sequence). This chain's CDR3 is CATSRERGNQPQHF. CDR3 nucleotides: TGTGCCACCAGCAGGGAAAGGGGCAATCAGCCCCAGCATTTT.

The genes are TRBV10-3 and TRBJ1-6; 10 nucleotides agree with TRBD1. With 6 bases clipped from V and 8 bases from J, the junction kept 19 bases outside the gene matches. From germline, CDR1 is ENHRY and CDR2 SYGVKD. CDR3 length: 19 residues. The CDR3, as DNA: TGTGCCATCAGCGAACCGGGACAGGGGCGCTTTGGTGGAGATTCACCCCTCCACTTT. This codes for CAISEPGQGRFGGDSPLHF.

The V gene is TRBV10-3, the J gene TRBJ2-5, with D possibly TRBD2 on 5 matching bases. Germline loops: CDR1 ENHRY, CDR2 SYGVKD. CDR3 length equals 20 residues. V was clipped by 3 bases and J by 6 bases, with 32 bases between them. The CDR3 loop reads CAISEGSGRHGSLVGKTQYF. CDR3 in DNA: TGTGCCATCAGTGAAGGGTCAGGCCGGCATGGGAGCCTTGTAGGGAAGACCCAGTACTTC.